This record looks at one T cell receptor (beta chain) sequence and its context. What antigen it recognizes has not been identified. No base quality information exists; no much larger clone differs at one position. This entry comes from a study of shared clonotypes between healthy human individuals (TCRdb year 2020). As for the study more broadly: Two women and a few men aged 18 to 49 years were included in the cohort. For each donor, CD4 naive and CD4 memory were each given three plates, CD8 naive was given two plates, and CD8 memory was given one plate. Between about 0.8 and 8.9 billion PBMCs per donor were obtained by leukapheresis. Blood TCR repertoires of about 5 healthy adults were deeply sequenced to estimate repertoire size and the extent of clonotype sharing between individuals. To increase sequencing depth and limit assay-specific biases, TCR repertoire library preparation and sequencing were carried out by different laboratories using diverse techniques. Broader findings and caveats from the paper: The genetic and exposure-history diversity represented was limited by the small number of donors. Only blood was sampled, and tissue TCR repertoires likely differ from those in blood. Based on pairwise subsampling, the degree of clonotype sharing among donors was expected to be affected by sequencing depth. Naive subsets generally had larger estimated clonotype richness than memory subsets did. Clonotypes shared by all four sorted-subset donors showed higher generation probabilities than non-shared clonotypes. Rarefaction of sorted-subset datasets indicated incomplete sequencing despite the large sequencing depth. Across a few donors, roughly 5.4% of naive CD4, more than 3% of naive CD8, about 2% of memory CD4, and under 0.45% of memory CD8 clonotypes were shared.

The donors were healthy, HIV-negative adults who had no recently reported acute infections or vaccinations. All donors were Caucasian adults living in Nashville, Tennessee, USA. CD4+ T cells were enriched by magnetic negative selection, after which naive cells were positively selected on CD45RA and the negative fraction was taken as the memory subset. Blood was obtained by leukapheresis, after which PBMCs were separated by Ficoll-Histopaque density gradient centrifugation and cryopreserved in liquid nitrogen vapor phase. Analytical flow cytometry was used to check the purity and quantity of every magnetically sorted T cell population. Each sorted fraction had its genomic DNA isolated and then quantified by UV absorbance on a Nanodrop 2000c. TCR CDR3 regions were amplified from genomic DNA by multiplex PCR using the deep immunoSEQ assay. For each cell subset, the extracted genomic DNA was distributed evenly across all wells of several immunoSEQ 96-well plates, and each plate served as one replicate. Each replicate PCR for sorted subsets received approximately 220 ng genomic DNA, equal to about 30,000 T cell genomes. The purified libraries were quantified using a Qubit 3.0 fluorometer, sized with a Bioanalyzer 2100, and then quantified again using the KAPA Library Quantification kit. Every immunoSEQ 96-well plate was sequenced on a separate single-read 150-cycle Illumina NextSeq 550 flow cell. The source study handled its data this way. The immunoSEQ output contained only junctional sequences without quality scores, so filtering could not match that applied to full-length reads. To assign V/J genes and CDR3, sequences were annotated against IMGT germline references using PyIR, a Python wrapper for IgBLAST v1.9. Reads were removed for weak V/J assignments (E-value above 1e-6), missing CDR3, stop codons, out-of-frame junctions, or ambiguous translated residues. A V3J clonotype was defined by an identical inferred V gene, J gene, and CDR3 amino acid sequence. Percentage overlap between repertoires was calculated by dividing the number of shared unique clonotypes by the size of the smaller repertoire. Richness of each repertoire was evaluated using RTK rarefaction, the Chao1 estimator, and Recon v2.1 estimates of unobserved clonotypes. OLGA was used to compute generation probabilities for all TCRbeta clonotypes that the gDNA method yielded from a few donors. TCRdb limited this immuneACCESS table to in-frame rearrangements with V and J called. A share of clones is missing; checked studies link under half to unresolved V genes, and the rest is unexplained. V and J calls and clone size are copied from that table; D and trimming were computed from the DNA. The sample has over a million clones on record, around 95% of them singletons. Approximately 1.1% of the sample rests with the top ten.

The cysteine opens and the phenylalanine closes a CDR3 of 14 amino acids. Of the read, only the CDR3 DNA is kept; its 42 bases are in frame from base 1. The germline V gene provides CDR1 SGHDT and CDR2 YYEEEE. V is cut by 1 base and J by 4 bases, and the space between the germline ends is 11 bases. Specimen: naive CD4+ T cells sorted from blood. The cell subset or site label corresponds to: CD45RA+ positively selected. The chain links TRBV5-6 with TRBJ1-2, with TRBD1 tentatively as D gene (6 bases match). This receptor was identified in a man in his thirties or forties in good health. CDR3 sequence: CASSLRGASYGYTF. The nucleotide sequence reads TGTGCCAGCAGCTTGAGGGGGGCTTCCTATGGCTACACCTTC.